Listed here are 20 T cell receptor beta chains from one sample, sequenced in a study of a mutant IDH1 vaccine in newly diagnosed glioma. The method was immunoSEQ multiplex PCR; TCRdb's version includes in-frame clones alone and lacks a portion of them. The sample contains about 29,000 clones, approximately 80% of which appear only once. The sample's time point: week 23, last vaccination. Every vaccination contained 300 ug of the mutant IDH1 20-mer peptide and was paired with topical imiquimod. The antigens these receptors bind are not known. This specimen was PBMCs, taken from a glioma patient whose treatment included an IDH1 peptide vaccine. The source is a woman aged 18-29 years with glioma.

V is TRBV25-1 and J is TRBJ2-5, with 9 bases fitting TRBD2. CDR1 and CDR2 from the germline V gene are MGHDK and SYGVNS. After removal of 9 bases from V and 5 bases from J, the junction contained 7 bases not matched to a gene. The CDR3 totals 13 residues. CDR3 sequence (DNA): TGTGCCAGTGGTAGCGGGAGAACGGAGACCCAGTACTTC. Protein: CASGSGRTETQYF.

The V call is TRBV28, the J call TRBJ2-7, with 11 bases identical to TRBD2. V lost 5 bases to trimming and J lost 0 bases; unmatched junction nucleotides: 6. The CDR3 totals 16 residues. Germline CDR1 and CDR2: MDHEN and SYDVKM. The CDR3 protein is CASSNPGTSGSYEQYF. The CDR3 coding sequence is TGTGCCAGCAGTAACCCGGGGACTAGCGGCTCCTACGAGCAGTACTTC.

J is TRBJ2-1 and V is TRBV4-2, with 12 bases that match TRBD2. The CDR3 runs to 16 residues. Germline V CDR1 and CDR2: LGHNA, YNFKEQ. V dropped 1 base and J dropped 9; count of bases not matched to a gene: 7. The CDR3 DNA reads TGTGCCAGCAGCCAAGGTCTAGCGGGGGGGGGTGGTGAGCAGTTCTTC. Encoded protein: CASSQGLAGGGGEQFF.

There are a few counts of this clone. The chain recombines TRBV7-9 with TRBJ2-2; 10 positions agree with TRBD2. Germline CDR1 SEHNR, CDR2 FQNEAQ (reference sequence). V was pared by 5 bases and J by 7 bases, with 13 bases of the junction left unmatched. CDR3 length: 17 amino acids. CDR3 sequence reads: CASSLRIQRGGHGELFF. The CDR3 DNA sequence: TGTGCCAGCAGCCTAAGGATCCAGCGGGGGGGCCACGGGGAGCTGTTTTTT.

V is TRBV6-6 and J is TRBJ2-1; no definite D call. V lost 4 bases and J lost 0, with 10 bases in between. The CDR3 loop spans 15 amino acids. Per germline, CDR1 MNHNY and CDR2 SVGAGI (reference sequence). This chain's CDR3 is CASSLEIRSYNEQFF. DNA of the CDR3: TGTGCCAGCAGTTTGGAGATCCGCTCCTACAATGAGCAGTTCTTC.

The genes are TRBV6-1 and TRBJ1-5; 8 positions match TRBD1. CDR1 is MNHNS and CDR2 is SASEGT in the germline V gene. The CDR3 runs 13 residues. J lost 6 bases, V lost 11 bases, and 9 bases had no gene match. DNA of the CDR3: TGTGCCGGACAAGCAGGGGGCGCTCAGCCCCAGCATTTT. Translated, it gives CAGQAGGAQPQHF.

The chain carries TRBV4-1 and TRBJ2-5; D is possibly TRBD1 (6 bases). Germline V CDR1 and CDR2: MGHRA, YSYEKL. V was trimmed by 1 base and J by 0 bases, leaving 15 bases between them. The CDR3 sequence is 17 residues long. The CDR3 sequence is CASSQGNGGGDQETQYF. Here the CDR3 DNA reads TGCGCCAGCAGCCAAGGAAATGGGGGCGGAGACCAAGAGACCCAGTACTTC.

The chain joins TRBV7-3 to TRBJ2-7; D may be TRBD1 or TRBD2 (5 bases each). Trimming shortened V by 4 bases and J by 3 bases, and 19 bases separated the two germline ends. This CDR3 region has 16 residues. The germline V gene has CDR1 SGHTA and CDR2 FQGTGA. The CDR3 sequence: CASSSLGAESFYEQYF. The CDR3, as DNA: TGTGCCAGCAGCTCCCTCGGGGCGGAGAGCTTCTACGAGCAGTACTTC. Full variable domain (rest looked up from reference TRBV7-3 and TRBJ2-7): GAGVSQTPSNKVTEKGKYVELRCDPISGHTALYWYRQSLGQGPEFLIYFQGTGAADDSGLPNDRFFAVRPEGSVSTLKIQRTERGDSAVYLCASSSLGAESFYEQYFGPGTRLTVT.

Remarks on this clone: One end of the junction is discordant with germline, which a read error may explain. This sequence joins TRBV6-6 and TRBJ2-7, with 7 bases fitting TRBD1. The CDR3 extends over 12 amino acids. Germline V gene lookup returns CDR1 MNHNY and CDR2 SVGAGI (reference sequence). The CDR3 spells CASRRAEPGQSF. CDR3 bases: TGTGCCAGCAGGCGCGCCGAGCCGGGACAGAGTTTC.

The chain employs TRBV29-1 and TRBJ2-5; D unresolved. The V and J ends lost 1 base and 5 bases respectively, with 14 bases between them. The germline CDR1 and CDR2 sequences are SQVTM and ANQGSEA. The CDR3 length is 14 residues. This CDR3 is CSVEAQLRVETQYF. The DNA for the CDR3 is TGCAGCGTTGAAGCCCAGTTGCGTGTGGAGACCCAGTACTTC.

The chain links TRBV7-6 to TRBJ2-2; the D gene is possibly TRBD1 (7 bases). The CDR3 length is 16 residues. Trimming left V 1 base short and J 5 bases short, with 14 bases between. CDR1 SGHVS and CDR2 FNYEAQ come from the germline V gene. The CDR3, as DNA: TGTGCCAGCAGCTTAGGATTAGCAGGGGGGACCGGGGAGCTGTTTTTT. Translation gives CASSLGLAGGTGELFF.

This clone appeared once. The gene calls are TRBV18 and TRBJ1-2; D is uncertain. Germline V lookup: CDR1 KGHSH, CDR2 LQKENI. CDR3 size: 14 residues. V lost 3 bases and J 3 bases, leaving 11 bases between the germline ends. The CDR3 DNA reads as TGTGCCAGCTCACCGGTAGGGAATTACTATGGCTACACCTTC. Translating gives CASSPVGNYYGYTF.

V and J are TRBV14 and TRBJ2-2; D remains unclear. This CDR3 contains 13 residues. In germline, CDR1 is SGHDN, CDR2 FVKESK. Trimming stripped 6 bases from V and 2 bases from J, with 7 bases between. CDR3 sequence: CASRSQNTGELFF. CDR3 nucleotide sequence: TGTGCCAGCAGGTCCCAAAACACCGGGGAGCTGTTTTTT.

V gene TRBV5-6 combines with J gene TRBJ2-7; 7 bases align to TRBD1. The ends lost 2 bases at V and 3 bases at J; junction bases unmatched: 5. The CDR3 loop spans 14 amino acids. Germline V gene sequence: CDR1 SGHDT, CDR2 YYEEEE. CDR3 sequence: CASSFRDSNYEQYF. DNA for the CDR3: TGTGCCAGCAGCTTCCGGGACAGCAACTACGAGCAGTACTTC.

V gene TRBV11-3 combines with J gene TRBJ1-1, with D perhaps matching TRBD1 (5 bases). This CDR3 has 14 amino acids. Germline CDR1 reads SGHNT; CDR2 reads YENEEA. Trimming cost V 5 bases and J 1 base, with 11 bases left between them. The CDR3 DNA is TGTGCCAGCAGCGTAGGGGTGGGGAACACTGAAGCTTTCTTT. As protein: CASSVGVGNTEAFF. Full variable domain (outside the CDR3, taken from reference TRBV11-3 and TRBJ1-1): EAGVVQSPRYKIIEKKQPVAFWCNPISGHNTLYWYLQNLGQGPELLIRYENEEAVDDSQLPKDRFSAERLKGVDSTLKIQPAELGDSAVYLCASSVGVGNTEAFFGQGTRLTVV.

This rearrangement joins TRBV19 to TRBJ2-2, with 8 bases identical to TRBD1. This CDR3 spans 14 amino acids. Trimming took 7 bases from V and 4 from J; bases not matched to a gene: 5. Germline lookup yields CDR1 LNHDA and CDR2 SQIVND (reference sequence). CDR3: CASTRTGFTGELFF. The CDR3 DNA sequence: TGTGCCAGTACTCGGACAGGGTTCACCGGGGAGCTGTTTTTT.

V and J are TRBV2 and TRBJ2-4; TRBD2 agrees at 11 bases. Trimming removed 6 bases from V and 15 bases from J; junction bases left unmatched: 13. This CDR3 comprises 14 residues. Per germline, CDR1 SNHLY and CDR2 FYNNEI. In nucleotides, the CDR3 is TGTGCCAGCAGCCCTAACCTAGCGGGGGGATGGACGTACTTC. Protein sequence: CASSPNLAGGWTYF.

This chain joins TRBV10-3 and TRBJ2-5, with 10 bases matching TRBD2. Germline lookup yields CDR1 ENHRY and CDR2 SYGVKD. Trimming at V came to 5 bases and at J to 5 bases, leaving 8 bases not matched to a gene. The CDR3 has 15 amino acids. CDR3 loop: CAISFSGGPGETQYF. In DNA form, the CDR3 reads TGTGCCATCAGTTTTAGCGGGGGGCCGGGGGAGACCCAGTACTTC.

The chain uses TRBV13 and TRBJ1-1, with unresolved D. This CDR3 contains 12 residues. Trimming removed 11 bases at V and 0 bases at J, with 10 bases between. CDR1 is PRHDT, CDR2 FYEKMQ, per germline (reference sequence). This CDR3 is CAGRSLNTEAFF. As DNA, the CDR3 is TGTGCCGGCCGATCCTTGAACACTGAAGCTTTCTTT.

The chain has TRBV2 and TRBJ1-1; the D is unclear. V lost 6 bases and J lost 3, with 2 bases in between. The germline V gene encodes CDR1 SNHLY and CDR2 FYNNEI. The CDR3 consists of 10 residues. CDR3 amino acids: CASRDTEAFF. CDR3 in DNA: TGTGCCAGCAGAGACACTGAAGCTTTCTTT. The entire variable domain, with the rest obtained from reference TRBV2 and TRBJ1-1, is as follows: EPEVTQTPSHQVTQMGQEVILRCVPISNHLYFYWYRQILGQKVEFLVSFYNNEISEKSEIFDDQFSVERPDGSNFTLKIRSTKLEDSAMYFCASRDTEAFFGQGTRLTVV.